This T cell receptor (beta chain) was captured in a study of shared clonotypes between healthy human individuals. Each sample came from a Caucasian adult donor living in Nashville, Tennessee. Assay: immunoSEQ multiplex PCR; the TCRdb copy retains only in-frame clones and omits some. Among around 500,000 clones listed, approximately 80% were seen once. The CDR3 covers 16 residues. With V trimmed by 4 bases and J by 10 bases, 15 bases remained unmatched. Germline V lookup: CDR1 SGHVS, CDR2 FQNEAQ. Sequencing used PBMCs. The V gene is TRBV7-8, the J gene TRBJ2-1; 8 bases match TRBD1. This clonotype originated in a middle-aged woman in good health. Some clones in this sample may be carry-over from other donors' samples. The CDR3 spells CASSSTGADTAREQFF. The CDR3 region has the DNA TGTGCCAGCAGCTCGACAGGGGCCGATACGGCACGGGAGCAGTTCTTC.